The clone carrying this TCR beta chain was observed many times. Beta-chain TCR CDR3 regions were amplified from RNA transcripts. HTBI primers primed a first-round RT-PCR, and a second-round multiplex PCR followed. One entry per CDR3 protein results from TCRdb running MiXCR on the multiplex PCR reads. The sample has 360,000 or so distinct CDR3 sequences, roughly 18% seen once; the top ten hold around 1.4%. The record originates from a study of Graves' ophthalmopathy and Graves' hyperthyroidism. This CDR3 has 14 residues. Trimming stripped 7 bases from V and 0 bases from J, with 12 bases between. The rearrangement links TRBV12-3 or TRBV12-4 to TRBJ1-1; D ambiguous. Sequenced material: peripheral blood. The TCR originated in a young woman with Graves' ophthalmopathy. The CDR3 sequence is CASTPGPLNTEAFF. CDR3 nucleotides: TGTGCCAGCACCCCGGGTCCATTGAACACTGAAGCTTTCTTT.